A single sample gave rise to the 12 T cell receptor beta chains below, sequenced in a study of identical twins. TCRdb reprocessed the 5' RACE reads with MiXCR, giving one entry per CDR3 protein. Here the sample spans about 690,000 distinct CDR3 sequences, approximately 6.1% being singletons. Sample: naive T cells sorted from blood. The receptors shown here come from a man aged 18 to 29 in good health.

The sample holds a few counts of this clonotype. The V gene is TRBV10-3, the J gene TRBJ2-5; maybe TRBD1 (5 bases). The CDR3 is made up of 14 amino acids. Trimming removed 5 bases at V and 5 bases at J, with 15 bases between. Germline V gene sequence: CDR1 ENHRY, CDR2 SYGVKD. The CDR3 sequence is CAISQGLFMETQYF. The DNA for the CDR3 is TGTGCCATCAGTCAGGGATTATTTATGGAGACCCAGTACTTC.

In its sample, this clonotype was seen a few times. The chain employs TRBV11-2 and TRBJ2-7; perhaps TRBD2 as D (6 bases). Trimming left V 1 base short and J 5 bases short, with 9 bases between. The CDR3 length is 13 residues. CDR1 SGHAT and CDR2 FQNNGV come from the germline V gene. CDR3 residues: CASSLGLVNEQYV. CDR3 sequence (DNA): TGTGCCAGCAGCTTAGGACTAGTGAACGAGCAGTACGTC.

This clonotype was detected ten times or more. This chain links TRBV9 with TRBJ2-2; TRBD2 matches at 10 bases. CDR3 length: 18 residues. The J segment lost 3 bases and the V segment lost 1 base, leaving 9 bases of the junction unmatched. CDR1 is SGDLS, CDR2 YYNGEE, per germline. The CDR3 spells CASSVFPLAGGHTGELFF. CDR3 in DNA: TGTGCCAGCAGCGTATTTCCCTTAGCGGGAGGTCACACCGGGGAGCTGTTTTTT.

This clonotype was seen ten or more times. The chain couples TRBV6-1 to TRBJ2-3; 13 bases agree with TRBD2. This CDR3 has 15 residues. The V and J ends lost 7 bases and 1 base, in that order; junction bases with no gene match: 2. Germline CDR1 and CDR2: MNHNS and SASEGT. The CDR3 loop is CASKLAGGRTDTQYF. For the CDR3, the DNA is TGTGCCAGCAAACTAGCGGGAGGGCGCACAGATACGCAGTATTTT.

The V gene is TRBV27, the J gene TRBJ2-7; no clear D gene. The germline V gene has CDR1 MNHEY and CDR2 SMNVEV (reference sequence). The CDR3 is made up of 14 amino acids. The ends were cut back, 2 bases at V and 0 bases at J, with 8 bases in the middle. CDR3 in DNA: TGTGCCAGCAGTTTAATTCCGGGCTCCTACGAGCAGTACTTC. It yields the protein CASSLIPGSYEQYF.

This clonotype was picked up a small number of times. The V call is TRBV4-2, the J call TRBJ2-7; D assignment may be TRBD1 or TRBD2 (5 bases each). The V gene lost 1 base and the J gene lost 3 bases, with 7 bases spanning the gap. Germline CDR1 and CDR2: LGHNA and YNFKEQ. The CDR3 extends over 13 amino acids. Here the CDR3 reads CASSQGDRYEQYF. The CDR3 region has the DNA TGTGCCAGCAGCCAAGGGGACCGCTACGAGCAGTACTTC.

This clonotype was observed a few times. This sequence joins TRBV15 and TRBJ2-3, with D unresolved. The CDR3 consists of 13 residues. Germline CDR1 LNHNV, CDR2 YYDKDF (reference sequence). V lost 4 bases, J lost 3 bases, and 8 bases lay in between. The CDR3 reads CATSTHPTDTQYF. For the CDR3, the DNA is TGTGCCACCAGCACCCACCCTACAGATACGCAGTATTTT.

The CDR3 protein is CARSSPTGTAEQYF. DNA for the CDR3: TGTGCCAGAAGCAGCCCGACAGGAACCGCCGAGCAGTACTTC. The rearrangement joins TRBV19 to TRBJ2-7; a possible D gene is TRBD1 (6 bases). V gave up 9 bases and J gave up 6 bases, with 21 bases separating them. The germline V gene encodes CDR1 LNHDA and CDR2 SQIVND (reference sequence). This CDR3 comprises 14 residues.

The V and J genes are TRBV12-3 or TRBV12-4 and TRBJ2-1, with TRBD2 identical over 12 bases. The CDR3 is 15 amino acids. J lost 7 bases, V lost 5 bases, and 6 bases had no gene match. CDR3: CASSLRTSGMNEQFF. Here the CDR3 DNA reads TGTGCCAGCAGTCTCCGGACTAGCGGGATGAATGAGCAGTTCTTC.

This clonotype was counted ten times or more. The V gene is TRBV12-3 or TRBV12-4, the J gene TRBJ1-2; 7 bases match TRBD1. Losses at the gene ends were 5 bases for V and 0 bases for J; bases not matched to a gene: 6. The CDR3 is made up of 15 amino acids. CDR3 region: CASSPQGGSNYGYTF. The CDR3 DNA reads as TGTGCCAGCAGTCCCCAGGGGGGGTCTAACTATGGCTACACCTTC.

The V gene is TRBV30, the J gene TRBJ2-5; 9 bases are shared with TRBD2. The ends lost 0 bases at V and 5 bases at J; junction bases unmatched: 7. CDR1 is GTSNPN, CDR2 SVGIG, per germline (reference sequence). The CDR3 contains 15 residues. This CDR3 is CAWSVVSGSGETQYF. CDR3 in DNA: TGTGCCTGGAGTGTAGTTAGCGGGAGCGGTGAGACCCAGTACTTC.

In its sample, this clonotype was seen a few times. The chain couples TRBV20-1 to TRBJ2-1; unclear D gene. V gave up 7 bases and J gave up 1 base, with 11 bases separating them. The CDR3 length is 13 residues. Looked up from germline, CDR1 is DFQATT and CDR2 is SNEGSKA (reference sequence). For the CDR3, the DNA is TGCAGTGTTTGTAGCTCGTCCTACAATGAGCAGTTCTTC. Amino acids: CSVCSSSYNEQFF.